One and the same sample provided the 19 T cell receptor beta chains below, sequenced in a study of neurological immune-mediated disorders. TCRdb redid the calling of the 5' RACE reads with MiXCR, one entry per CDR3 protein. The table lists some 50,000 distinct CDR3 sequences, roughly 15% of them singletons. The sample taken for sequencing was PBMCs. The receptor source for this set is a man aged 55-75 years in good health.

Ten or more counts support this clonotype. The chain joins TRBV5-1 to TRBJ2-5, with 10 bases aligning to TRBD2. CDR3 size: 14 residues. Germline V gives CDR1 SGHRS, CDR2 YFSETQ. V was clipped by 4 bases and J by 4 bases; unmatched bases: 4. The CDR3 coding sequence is TGCGCCAGCAGCCCGGGACTAGCGCGAGAGACCCAGTACTTC. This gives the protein CASSPGLARETQYF. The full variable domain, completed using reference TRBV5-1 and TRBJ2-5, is KAGVTQTPRYLIKTRGQQVTLSCSPISGHRSVSWYQQTPGQGLQFLFEYFSETQRNKGNFPGRFSGRQFSNSRSEMNVSTLELGDSALYLCASSPGLARETQYFGPGTRLLVL.

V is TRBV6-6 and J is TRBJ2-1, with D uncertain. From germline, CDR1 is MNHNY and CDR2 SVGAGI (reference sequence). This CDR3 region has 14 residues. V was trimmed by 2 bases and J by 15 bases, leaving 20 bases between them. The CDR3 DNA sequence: TGTGCCAGCAGTTACCCAGGTATAGAACATCCGTTGTTCTTC. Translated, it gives CASSYPGIEHPLFF.

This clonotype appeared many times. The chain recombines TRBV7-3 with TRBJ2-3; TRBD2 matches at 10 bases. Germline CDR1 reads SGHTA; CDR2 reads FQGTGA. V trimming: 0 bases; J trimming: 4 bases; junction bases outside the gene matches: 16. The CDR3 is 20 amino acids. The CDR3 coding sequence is TGTGCCAGCAGCTTAACGTCGATACGGACTAGCGGAAAGGGCGCAGATACGCAGTATTTT. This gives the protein CASSLTSIRTSGKGADTQYF.

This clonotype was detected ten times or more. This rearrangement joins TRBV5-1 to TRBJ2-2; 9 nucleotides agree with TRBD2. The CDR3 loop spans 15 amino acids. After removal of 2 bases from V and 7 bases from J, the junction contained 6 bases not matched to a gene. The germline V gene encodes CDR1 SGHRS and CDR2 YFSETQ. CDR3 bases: TGCGCCAGCAGCTTCCTAGCGGGATCGGACGGGGAGCTGTTTTTT. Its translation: CASSFLAGSDGELFF.

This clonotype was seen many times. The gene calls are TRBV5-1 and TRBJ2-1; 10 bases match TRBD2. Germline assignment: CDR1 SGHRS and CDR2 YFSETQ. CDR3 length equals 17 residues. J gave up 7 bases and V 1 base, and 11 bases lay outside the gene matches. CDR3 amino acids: CASSLSSWASGGNEQFF. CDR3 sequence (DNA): TGCGCCAGCAGCTTGTCATCTTGGGCTAGCGGGGGAAATGAGCAGTTCTTC.

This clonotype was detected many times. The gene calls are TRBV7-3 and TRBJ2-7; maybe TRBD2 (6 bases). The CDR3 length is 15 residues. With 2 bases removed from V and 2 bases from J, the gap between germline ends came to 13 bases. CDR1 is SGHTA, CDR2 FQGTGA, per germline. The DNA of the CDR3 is TGTGCCAGCAGCTTAGGAGGGGCCGCCCCCTACGAGCAGTACTTC. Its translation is CASSLGGAAPYEQYF.

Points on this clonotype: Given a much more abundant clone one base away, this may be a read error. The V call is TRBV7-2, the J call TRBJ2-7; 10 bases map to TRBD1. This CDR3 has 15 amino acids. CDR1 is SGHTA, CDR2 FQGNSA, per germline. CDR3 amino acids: CASSHLDRGDYKQYF. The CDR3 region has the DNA TGTGCCAGCAGCCACCTGGACAGGGGGGACTACAAGCAGTACTTC.

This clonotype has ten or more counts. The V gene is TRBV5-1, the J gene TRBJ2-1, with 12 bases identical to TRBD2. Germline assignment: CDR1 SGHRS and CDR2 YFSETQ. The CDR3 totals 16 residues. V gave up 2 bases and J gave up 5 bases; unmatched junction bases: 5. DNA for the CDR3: TGCGCCAGCAGCTTACTAGCGGGAGGCCCGAACAATGAGCAGTTCTTC. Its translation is CASSLLAGGPNNEQFF. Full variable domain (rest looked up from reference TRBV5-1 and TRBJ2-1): KAGVTQTPRYLIKTRGQQVTLSCSPISGHRSVSWYQQTPGQGLQFLFEYFSETQRNKGNFPGRFSGRQFSNSRSEMNVSTLELGDSALYLCASSLLAGGPNNEQFFGPGTRLTVL.

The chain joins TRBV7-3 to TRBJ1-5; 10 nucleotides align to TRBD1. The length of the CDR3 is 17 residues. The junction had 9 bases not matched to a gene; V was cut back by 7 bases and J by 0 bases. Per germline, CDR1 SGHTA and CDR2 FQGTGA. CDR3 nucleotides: TGTGCCAGCATCCTGACAGGGGGCCAATATAGCAATCAGCCCCAGCATTTT. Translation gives CASILTGGQYSNQPQHF.

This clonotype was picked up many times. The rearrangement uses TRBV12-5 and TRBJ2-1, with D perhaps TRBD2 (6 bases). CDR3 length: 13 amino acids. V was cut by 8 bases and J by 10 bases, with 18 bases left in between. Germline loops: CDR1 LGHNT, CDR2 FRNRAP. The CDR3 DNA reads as TGTGCTAGTTCCCGGGGGTTAGCTGACGAGCAGTTCTTC. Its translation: CASSRGLADEQFF.

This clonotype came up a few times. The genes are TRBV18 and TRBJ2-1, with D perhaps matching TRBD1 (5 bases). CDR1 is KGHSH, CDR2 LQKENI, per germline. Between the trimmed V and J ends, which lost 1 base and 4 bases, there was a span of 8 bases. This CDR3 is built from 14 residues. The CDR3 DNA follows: TGTGCCAGCTCACCACTAACAGGATACAATGAGCAGTTCTTC. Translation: CASSPLTGYNEQFF. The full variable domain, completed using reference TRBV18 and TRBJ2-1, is NAGVMQNPRHLVRRRGQEARLRCSPMKGHSHVYWYRQLPEEGLKFMVYLQKENIIDESGMPKERFSAEFPKEGPSILRIQQVVRGDSAAYFCASSPLTGYNEQFFGPGTRLTVL.

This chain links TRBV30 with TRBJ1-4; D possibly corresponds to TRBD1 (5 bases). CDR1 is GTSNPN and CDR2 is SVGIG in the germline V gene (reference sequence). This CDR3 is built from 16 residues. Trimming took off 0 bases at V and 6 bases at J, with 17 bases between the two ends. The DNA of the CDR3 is TGTGCCTGGAGTGTTTACCCGAGGGGTCGCGATGAAAAACTGTTTTTT. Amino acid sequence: CAWSVYPRGRDEKLFF.

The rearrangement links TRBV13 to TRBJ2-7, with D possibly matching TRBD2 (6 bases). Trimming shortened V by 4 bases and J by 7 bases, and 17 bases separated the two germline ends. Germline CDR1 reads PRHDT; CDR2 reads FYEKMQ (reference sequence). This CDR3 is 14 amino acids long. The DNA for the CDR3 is TGTGCCAGCAGCTATACTACGGCGGGGAGAGAGCAGTACTTC. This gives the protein CASSYTTAGREQYF.

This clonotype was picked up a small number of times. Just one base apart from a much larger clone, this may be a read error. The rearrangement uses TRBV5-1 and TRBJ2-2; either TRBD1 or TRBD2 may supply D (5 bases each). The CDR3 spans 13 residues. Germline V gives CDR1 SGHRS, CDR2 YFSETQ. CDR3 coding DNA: TGCACCAGCAGCTGGTGGGGGACCGGGGAGCTGTTTTTT. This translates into CTSSWWGTGELFF.

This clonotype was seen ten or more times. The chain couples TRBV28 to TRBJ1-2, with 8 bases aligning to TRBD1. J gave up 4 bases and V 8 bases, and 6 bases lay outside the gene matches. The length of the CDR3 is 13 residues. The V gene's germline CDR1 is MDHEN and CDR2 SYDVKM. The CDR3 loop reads CASVTGGGYGYTF. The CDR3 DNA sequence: TGTGCCAGCGTTACAGGGGGAGGCTATGGCTACACCTTC.

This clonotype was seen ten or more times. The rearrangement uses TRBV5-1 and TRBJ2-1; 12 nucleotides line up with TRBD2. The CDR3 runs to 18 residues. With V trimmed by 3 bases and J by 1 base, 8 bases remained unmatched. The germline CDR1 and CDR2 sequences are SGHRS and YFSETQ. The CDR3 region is CASSYPSGRAGSYNEQFF. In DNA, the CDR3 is TGCGCCAGCAGCTACCCTAGCGGGAGGGCCGGTTCCTACAATGAGCAGTTCTTC. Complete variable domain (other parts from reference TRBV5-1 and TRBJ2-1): KAGVTQTPRYLIKTRGQQVTLSCSPISGHRSVSWYQQTPGQGLQFLFEYFSETQRNKGNFPGRFSGRQFSNSRSEMNVSTLELGDSALYLCASSYPSGRAGSYNEQFFGPGTRLTVL.

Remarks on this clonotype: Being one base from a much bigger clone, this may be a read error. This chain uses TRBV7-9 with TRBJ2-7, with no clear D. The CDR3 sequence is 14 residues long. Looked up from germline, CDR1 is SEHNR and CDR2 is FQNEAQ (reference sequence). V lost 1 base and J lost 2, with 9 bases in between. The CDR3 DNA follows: TGTGCCAGCAGCTTAGGAGCAGTCGCCTACGAGCAGTACTTC. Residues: CASSLGAVAYEQYF.

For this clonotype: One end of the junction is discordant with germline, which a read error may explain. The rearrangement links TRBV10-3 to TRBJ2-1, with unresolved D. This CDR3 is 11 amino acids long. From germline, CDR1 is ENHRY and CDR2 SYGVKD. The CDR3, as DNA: TGTGCCATCTCGTACGACAATGACCAGTTCTTC. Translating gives CAISYDNDQFF.

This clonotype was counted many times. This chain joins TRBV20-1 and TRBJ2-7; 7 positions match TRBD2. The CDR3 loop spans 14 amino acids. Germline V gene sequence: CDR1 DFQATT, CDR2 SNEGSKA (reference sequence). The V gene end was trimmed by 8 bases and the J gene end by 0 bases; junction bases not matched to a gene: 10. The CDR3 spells CSSSSGLSSYEQYF. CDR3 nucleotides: TGCAGTTCTTCTAGCGGCCTTAGCTCCTACGAGCAGTACTTC.